A selection of T cell receptor beta chains follows, all from one sample in a study of cytomegalovirus exposure and HLA in healthy donors. Produced via immunoSEQ multiplex PCR; TCRdb's table is partial and in-frame only. This sample has fewer than 120,000 clones, with roughly 90% found just once. The sequenced sample was PBMCs. These receptors originate from a woman in her twenties or thirties in good health and CMV-seropositive. Both conserved end residues are part of each CDR3. The D gene is left open where the match is weak. The listing skips clone size in some rows; elsewhere it reads once, few, many or a size class.

clone size: -; D gene: -; V gene: TRBV28; J gene: TRBJ1-4; CDR3 DNA: TGTGCCAGCAGGAACCGGCACAGCCCTAATGAAAAACTGTTTTTT; CDR3 protein: CASRNRHSPNEKLFF
clone size: -; D gene: TRBD1; V gene: TRBV2; J gene: TRBJ1-5; CDR3 DNA: TGTGCCAGCAGCCGGACAGGGGGCTTAGTTAGCAATCAGCCCCAGCATTTT; CDR3 protein: CASSRTGGLVSNQPQHF
clone size: -; D gene: -; V gene: TRBV29-1; J gene: TRBJ2-1; CDR3 DNA: TGCAGCGTTGAAGGGGCCGGGAACCGGTACAATGAGCAGTTCTTC; CDR3 protein: CSVEGAGNRYNEQFF
clone size: -; D gene: TRBD1; V gene: TRBV6-5; J gene: TRBJ2-7; CDR3 DNA: TGTGCCAGCAGTTACTCCGGGACAGGTTATATCTACGAGCAGTACTTC; CDR3 protein: CASSYSGTGYIYEQYF
clone size: -; D gene: TRBD1; V gene: TRBV2; J gene: TRBJ2-7; CDR3 DNA: TGTGCCAGCAGTGAAGACAGGGGTACGTACGAGCAGTACTTC; CDR3 protein: CASSEDRGTYEQYF
clone size: once; D gene: -; V gene: TRBV4-2; J gene: TRBJ2-3; CDR3 DNA: TGTGCCAGCAGCCAAGATTCCAGTAGCACAGATACGCAGTATTTT; CDR3 protein: CASSQDSSSTDTQYF
clone size: once; D gene: TRBD2; V gene: TRBV5-1; J gene: TRBJ2-3; CDR3 DNA: TGCGCCAGCAGCCTGGAGCGGGGGGGCACAGATACGCAGTATTTT; CDR3 protein: CASSLERGGTDTQYF
clone size: once; D gene: TRBD2; V gene: TRBV11-1; J gene: TRBJ2-1; CDR3 DNA: TGTGCCAGCAGCTGGACTAGCGGGGGGGCCGATGAGCAGTTCTTC; CDR3 protein: CASSWTSGGADEQFF
clone size: -; D gene: TRBD2; V gene: TRBV28; J gene: TRBJ2-1; CDR3 DNA: TGTGCCAGCAGTTCAATTTTAGCGGGAGGGCCTTTCAATGAGCAGTTCTTC; CDR3 protein: CASSSILAGGPFNEQFF
clone size: -; D gene: -; V gene: TRBV5-4; J gene: TRBJ1-6; CDR3 DNA: TGTGCCAGCAGCTTGATCGGGGGGAGTGGTTCACCCCTCCACTTT; CDR3 protein: CASSLIGGSGSPLHF
clone size: -; D gene: -; V gene: TRBV9; J gene: TRBJ2-5; CDR3 DNA: TGTGCCAGCAGCGTAGGTTCGGTAGCGGTGGGAGAGACCCAGTACTTC; CDR3 protein: CASSVGSVAVGETQYF
clone size: -; D gene: TRBD1; V gene: TRBV6-6; J gene: TRBJ2-1; CDR3 DNA: TGTGCCAGCAGTTCGGGACAGGGGTTGAATGAGCAGTTCTTC; CDR3 protein: CASSSGQGLNEQFF
clone size: once; D gene: -; V gene: TRBV11-2; J gene: TRBJ2-2; CDR3 DNA: TGTGCCAGCAGCTTAATGACAGAGGAGCTGTTTTTT; CDR3 protein: CASSLMTEELFF
clone size: -; D gene: TRBD1; V gene: TRBV30; J gene: TRBJ2-7; CDR3 DNA: TGTGCCTGGAAAATAGGGACAGGGGGCTCCGAGCAGTACTTC; CDR3 protein: CAWKIGTGGSEQYF
clone size: -; D gene: -; V gene: TRBV30; J gene: TRBJ1-4; CDR3 DNA: TGTGCCTGGAGTGTAGGGGCAACTAATGAAAAACTGTTTTTT; CDR3 protein: CAWSVGATNEKLFF
clone size: -; D gene: TRBD2; V gene: TRBV29-1; J gene: TRBJ2-1; CDR3 DNA: TGCAGCCCCAGACTAGCCTCCTACAATGAGCAGTTCTTC; CDR3 protein: CSPRLASYNEQFF
clone size: once; D gene: -; V gene: TRBV23-1; J gene: TRBJ2-1; CDR3 DNA: TGCGCCAGCAGTCAGCGGTTGGGGGCTTACTCCTACAATGAGCAGTTCTTC; CDR3 protein: CASSQRLGAYSYNEQFF
clone size: -; D gene: -; V gene: TRBV28; J gene: TRBJ2-2; CDR3 DNA: TGTGCCAGCAGTGCCAACAGGGTATGGGTCACCGGGGAGCTGTTTTTT; CDR3 protein: CASSANRVWVTGELFF
clone size: -; D gene: TRBD1; V gene: TRBV4-1; J gene: TRBJ2-1; CDR3 DNA: TGCGCCAGCAGCGTCGGGACAGGGTTTTCCCCCTTTTTGGGGCAGTTCTTC; CDR3 protein: CASSVGTGFSPFLGQFF
clone size: -; D gene: TRBD2; V gene: TRBV6-5; J gene: TRBJ2-7; CDR3 DNA: TGTGCCAGCAGGAGACTAGCGGGCAGCTCCTACGAGCAGTACTTC; CDR3 protein: CASRRLAGSSYEQYF
clone size: -; D gene: -; V gene: TRBV19; J gene: TRBJ1-1; CDR3 DNA: TGTGCCAGTAGTATAGCGCCAGAATATCATAACACTGAAGCTTTCTTT; CDR3 protein: CASSIAPEYHNTEAFF
clone size: once; D gene: TRBD2; V gene: TRBV4-2; J gene: TRBJ2-4; CDR3 DNA: TGTGCCAGCAGCCAAGATCTGAGCGGGGCCTTTTTATACTTC; CDR3 protein: CASSQDLSGAFLYF
clone size: -; D gene: TRBD1; V gene: TRBV10-1; J gene: TRBJ2-7; CDR3 DNA: TGCGCCAGCAGATGGGACAGAACGGCCGTGTGGCACGAGCAGTACTTC; CDR3 protein: CASRWDRTAVWHEQYF
clone size: -; D gene: -; V gene: TRBV27; J gene: TRBJ2-7; CDR3 DNA: TGTGCCAGCAGGCTGGTAGTGGACAGTACCTACGAGCAGTACTTC; CDR3 protein: CASRLVVDSTYEQYF
clone size: -; D gene: TRBD1; V gene: TRBV28; J gene: TRBJ2-7; CDR3 DNA: TGTGCCAGCAGTTGGGACAGGGAATACGAGCAGTACTTC; CDR3 protein: CASSWDREYEQYF
clone size: -; D gene: -; V gene: TRBV5-4; J gene: TRBJ1-1; CDR3 DNA: TGTGCCAGCAGCTTGGATGGGGGGATGAACACTGAAGCTTTCTTT; CDR3 protein: CASSLDGGMNTEAFF
clone size: -; D gene: -; V gene: TRBV5-6; J gene: TRBJ2-1; CDR3 DNA: TGTGCCAGCAGCCCCTCTCCTATTTACAATGAGCAGTTCTTC; CDR3 protein: CASSPSPIYNEQFF
clone size: -; D gene: -; V gene: TRBV7-9; J gene: TRBJ1-3; CDR3 DNA: TGTGCCAGCAGCAACCGGGACATCAATTCTGGAAACACCATATATTTT; CDR3 protein: CASSNRDINSGNTIYF
clone size: -; D gene: -; V gene: TRBV7-9; J gene: TRBJ1-2; CDR3 DNA: TGTGCCAGCAGCCACGGGGGGCAGGGACCTGATGGCTACACCTTC; CDR3 protein: CASSHGGQGPDGYTF
clone size: -; D gene: TRBD1; V gene: TRBV6-5; J gene: TRBJ2-7; CDR3 DNA: TGTGCCAGCAGTTACTCGCGGACAGGGGGCGAATATCAGTACTTC; CDR3 protein: CASSYSRTGGEYQYF
clone size: once; D gene: TRBD1; V gene: TRBV6-5; J gene: TRBJ1-1; CDR3 DNA: TGTGCCAGCACTTCACTCGGGACAGTGGACTTAGCTTTCTTT; CDR3 protein: CASTSLGTVDLAFF
clone size: -; D gene: -; V gene: TRBV30; J gene: TRBJ2-3; CDR3 DNA: TGTGCCTGGGGCTTCCACGGAGTGGGCACAGATACGCAGTATTTT; CDR3 protein: CAWGFHGVGTDTQYF
clone size: -; D gene: TRBD2; V gene: TRBV7-2; J gene: TRBJ2-1; CDR3 DNA: TGTGCCAGCAGCGGCACTAGCGGGGGGCCCCTTATGAATGAGCAGTTCTTC; CDR3 protein: CASSGTSGGPLMNEQFF
clone size: -; D gene: TRBD1; V gene: TRBV7-2; J gene: TRBJ1-5; CDR3 DNA: TGTGCCAGCAGCTTCAGGACAGGCCCGAGGAGCAATCAGCCCCAGCATTTT; CDR3 protein: CASSFRTGPRSNQPQHF
clone size: once; D gene: TRBD2; V gene: TRBV2; J gene: TRBJ2-1; CDR3 DNA: TGTGCCAGCAGTGAGTCAGCGGGAGGGTTTCCTGAGCAGTTCTTC; CDR3 protein: CASSESAGGFPEQFF
clone size: -; D gene: TRBD2; V gene: TRBV30; J gene: TRBJ2-3; CDR3 DNA: TGTGCCTGGAGTGACCTTGGGGGGGGCACAGATACGCAGTATTTT; CDR3 protein: CAWSDLGGGTDTQYF
clone size: -; D gene: -; V gene: TRBV2; J gene: TRBJ2-1; CDR3 DNA: TGTGCCAGCACGCAGCGGACCTACAATGAGCAGTTCTTC; CDR3 protein: CASTQRTYNEQFF
clone size: -; D gene: TRBD2; V gene: TRBV5-4; J gene: TRBJ2-3; CDR3 DNA: TGTGCCGGAGGGACTAGCGGGGCCGGTCCAGATACGCAGTATTTT; CDR3 protein: CAGGTSGAGPDTQYF
clone size: -; D gene: TRBD1; V gene: TRBV27; J gene: TRBJ1-5; CDR3 DNA: TGTGCCAGCCGAAAACTACAGGGGGCCCTCAATCAGCCCCAGCATTTT; CDR3 protein: CASRKLQGALNQPQHF
clone size: -; D gene: TRBD2; V gene: TRBV9; J gene: TRBJ2-7; CDR3 DNA: TGTGCCAGCAGCGTAGCTAGCGGGAGGTCCTACGAGCAGTACTTC; CDR3 protein: CASSVASGRSYEQYF
clone size: few; D gene: -; V gene: TRBV7-2; J gene: TRBJ1-1; CDR3 DNA: TGTGCCAGCAGCCCCGAGGGGGGGATGAACACTGAAGCTTTCTTT; CDR3 protein: CASSPEGGMNTEAFF